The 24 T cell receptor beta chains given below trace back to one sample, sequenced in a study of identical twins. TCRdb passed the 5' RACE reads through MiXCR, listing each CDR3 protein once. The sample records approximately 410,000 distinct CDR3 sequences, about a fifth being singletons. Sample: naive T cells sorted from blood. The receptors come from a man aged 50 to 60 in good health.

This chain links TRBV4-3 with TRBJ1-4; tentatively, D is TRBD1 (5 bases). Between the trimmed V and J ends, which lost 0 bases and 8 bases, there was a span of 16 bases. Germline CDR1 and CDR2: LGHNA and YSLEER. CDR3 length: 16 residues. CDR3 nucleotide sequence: TGCGCCAGCAGCCAAGACTATGGGGCGCGTAAGGAAAAACTGTTTTTT. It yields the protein CASSQDYGARKEKLFF.

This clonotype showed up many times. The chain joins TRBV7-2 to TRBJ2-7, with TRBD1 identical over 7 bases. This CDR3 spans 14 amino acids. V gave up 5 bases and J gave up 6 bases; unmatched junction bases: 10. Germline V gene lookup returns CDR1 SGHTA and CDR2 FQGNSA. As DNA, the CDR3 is TGTGCCAGCAGCCTGTGGACAGGTAGTTCCGAGCAGTACTTC. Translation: CASSLWTGSSEQYF.

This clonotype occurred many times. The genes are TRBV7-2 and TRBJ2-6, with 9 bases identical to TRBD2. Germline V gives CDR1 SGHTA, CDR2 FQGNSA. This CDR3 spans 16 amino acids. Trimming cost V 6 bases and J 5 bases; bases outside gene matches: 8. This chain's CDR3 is CASRDRLAARANVLTF. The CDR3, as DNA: TGTGCCAGCAGAGACAGACTAGCGGCCAGGGCCAACGTCCTGACTTTC.

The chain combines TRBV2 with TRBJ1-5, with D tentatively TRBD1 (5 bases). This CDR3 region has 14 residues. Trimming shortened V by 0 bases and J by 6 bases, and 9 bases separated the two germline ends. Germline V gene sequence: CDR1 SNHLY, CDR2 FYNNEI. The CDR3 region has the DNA TGTGCCAGCAGTGAAGCGATAGGGGTTCAGCCCCAGCATTTT. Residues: CASSEAIGVQPQHF.

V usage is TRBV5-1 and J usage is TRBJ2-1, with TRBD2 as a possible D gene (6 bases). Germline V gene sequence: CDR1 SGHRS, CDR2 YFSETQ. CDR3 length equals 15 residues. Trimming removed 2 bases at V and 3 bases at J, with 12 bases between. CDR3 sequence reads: CASSFSSDLYNEQFF. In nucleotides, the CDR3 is TGCGCCAGCAGCTTTTCTAGCGACCTCTACAATGAGCAGTTCTTC.

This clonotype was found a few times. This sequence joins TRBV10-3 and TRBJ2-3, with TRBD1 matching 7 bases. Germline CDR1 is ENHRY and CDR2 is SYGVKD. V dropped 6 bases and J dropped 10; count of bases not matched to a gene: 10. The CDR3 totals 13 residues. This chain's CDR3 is CAIRETGTGPQYF. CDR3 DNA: TGTGCCATCAGAGAGACAGGGACGGGTCCGCAGTATTTT.

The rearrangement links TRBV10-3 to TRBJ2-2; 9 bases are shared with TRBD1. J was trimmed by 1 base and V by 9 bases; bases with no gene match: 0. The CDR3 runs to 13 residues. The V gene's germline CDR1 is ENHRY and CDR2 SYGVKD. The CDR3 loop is CAMGQGNTGELFF. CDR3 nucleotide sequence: TGTGCCATGGGACAGGGGAACACCGGGGAGCTGTTTTTT.

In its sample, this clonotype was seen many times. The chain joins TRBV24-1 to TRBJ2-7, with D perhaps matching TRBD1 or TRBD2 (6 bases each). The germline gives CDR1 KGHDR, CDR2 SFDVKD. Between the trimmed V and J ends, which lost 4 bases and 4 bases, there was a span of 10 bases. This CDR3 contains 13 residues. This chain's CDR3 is CATSEGGTYEQYF. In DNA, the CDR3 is TGTGCCACCAGTGAGGGGGGCACTTACGAGCAGTACTTC.

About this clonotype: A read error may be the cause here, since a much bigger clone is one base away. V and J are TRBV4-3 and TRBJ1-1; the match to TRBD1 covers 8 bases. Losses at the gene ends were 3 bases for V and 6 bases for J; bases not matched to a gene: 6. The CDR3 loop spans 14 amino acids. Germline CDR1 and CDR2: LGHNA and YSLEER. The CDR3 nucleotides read TGCGCCAGCAGCCAGGTACAGGGGGACTCTGAAGCTTTCTTT. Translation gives CASSQVQGDSEAFF.

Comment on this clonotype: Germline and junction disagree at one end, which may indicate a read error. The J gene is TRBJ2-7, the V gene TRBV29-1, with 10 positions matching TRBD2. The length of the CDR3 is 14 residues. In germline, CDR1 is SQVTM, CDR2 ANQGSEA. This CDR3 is CSVEERGGGYEQYF. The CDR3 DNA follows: TGCAGCGTAGAAGAGCGGGGGGGAGGCTACGAGCAGTACTTC.

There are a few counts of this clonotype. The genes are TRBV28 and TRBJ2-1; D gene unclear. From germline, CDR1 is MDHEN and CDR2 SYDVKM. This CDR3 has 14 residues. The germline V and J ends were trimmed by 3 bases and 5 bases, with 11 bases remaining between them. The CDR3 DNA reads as TGTGCCAGCAGTTTTGATGGGCCGGACAATGAGCAGTTCTTC. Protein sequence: CASSFDGPDNEQFF.

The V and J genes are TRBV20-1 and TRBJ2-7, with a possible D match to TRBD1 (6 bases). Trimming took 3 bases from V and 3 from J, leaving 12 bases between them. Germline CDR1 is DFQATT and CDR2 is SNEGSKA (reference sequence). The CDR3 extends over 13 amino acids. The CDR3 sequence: CSARSQGLYEQYF. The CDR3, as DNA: TGCAGTGCTAGGTCTCAGGGGCTCTACGAGCAGTACTTC.

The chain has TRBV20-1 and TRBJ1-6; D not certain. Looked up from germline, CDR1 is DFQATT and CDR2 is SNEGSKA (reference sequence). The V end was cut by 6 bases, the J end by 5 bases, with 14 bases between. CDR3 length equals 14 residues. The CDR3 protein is CSASRGTDNSPLHF. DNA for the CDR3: TGCAGTGCCTCTCGGGGAACTGATAATTCACCCCTCCACTTT.

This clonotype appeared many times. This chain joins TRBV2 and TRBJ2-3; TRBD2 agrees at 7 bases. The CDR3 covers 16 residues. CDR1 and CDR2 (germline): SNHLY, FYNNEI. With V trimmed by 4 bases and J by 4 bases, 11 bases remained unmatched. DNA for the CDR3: TGTGCCAGCAGTGGCGGACTAGTCAGTTTCGCAGATACGCAGTATTTT. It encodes CASSGGLVSFADTQYF.

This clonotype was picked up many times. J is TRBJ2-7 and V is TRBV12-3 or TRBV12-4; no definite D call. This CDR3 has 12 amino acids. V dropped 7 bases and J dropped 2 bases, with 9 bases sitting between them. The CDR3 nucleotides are TGTGCCAGCATGAGTAAGACCTACGAGCAGTACTTC. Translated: CASMSKTYEQYF.

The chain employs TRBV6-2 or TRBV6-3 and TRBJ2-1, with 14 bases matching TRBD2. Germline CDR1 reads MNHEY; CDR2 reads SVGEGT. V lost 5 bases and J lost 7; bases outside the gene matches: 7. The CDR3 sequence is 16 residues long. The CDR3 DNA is TGTGCCAGCAGTGACCCGGGACTAGCGGGAGAAAATGAGCAGTTCTTC. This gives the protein CASSDPGLAGENEQFF.

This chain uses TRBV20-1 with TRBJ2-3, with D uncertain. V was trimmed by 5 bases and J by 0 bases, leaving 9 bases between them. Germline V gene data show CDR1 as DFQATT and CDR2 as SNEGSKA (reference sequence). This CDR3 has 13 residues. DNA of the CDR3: TGCAGTGCTTACAGACTGAGCACAGATACGCAGTATTTT. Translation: CSAYRLSTDTQYF.

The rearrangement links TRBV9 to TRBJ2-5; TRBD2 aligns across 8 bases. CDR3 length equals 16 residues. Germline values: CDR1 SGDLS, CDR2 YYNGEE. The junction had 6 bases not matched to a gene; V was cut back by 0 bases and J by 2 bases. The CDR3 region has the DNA TGTGCCAGCAGCGTAGCCGGCGGGGGGATTCAAGAGACCCAGTACTTC. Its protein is CASSVAGGGIQETQYF.

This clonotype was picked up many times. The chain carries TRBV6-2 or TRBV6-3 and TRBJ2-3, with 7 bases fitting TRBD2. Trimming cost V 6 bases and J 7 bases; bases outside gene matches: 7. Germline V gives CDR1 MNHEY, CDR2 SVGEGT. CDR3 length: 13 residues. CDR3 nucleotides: TGTGCCAGCAGAATGGGAGGGCCAAATACGCAGTATTTT. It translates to CASRMGGPNTQYF.

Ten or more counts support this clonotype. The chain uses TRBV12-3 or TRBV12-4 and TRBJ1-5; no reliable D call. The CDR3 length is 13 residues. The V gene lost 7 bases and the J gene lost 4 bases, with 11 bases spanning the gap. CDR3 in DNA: TGTGCCAGCACCCAATCGGGGAATCAGCCCCAGCATTTT. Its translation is CASTQSGNQPQHF.

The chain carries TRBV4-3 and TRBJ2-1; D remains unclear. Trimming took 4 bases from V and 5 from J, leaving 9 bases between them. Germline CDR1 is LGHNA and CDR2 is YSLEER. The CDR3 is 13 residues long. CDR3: CASSPFPNNEQFF. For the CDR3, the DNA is TGCGCCAGCAGCCCCTTCCCAAACAATGAGCAGTTCTTC.

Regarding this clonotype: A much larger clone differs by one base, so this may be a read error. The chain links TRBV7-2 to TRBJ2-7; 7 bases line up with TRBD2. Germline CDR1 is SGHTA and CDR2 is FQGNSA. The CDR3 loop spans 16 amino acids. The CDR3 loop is CASCLGILASGYEQYF. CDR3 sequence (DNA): TGTGCCAGCTGCTTAGGCATACTAGCGAGTGGCTACGAGCAGTACTTC.

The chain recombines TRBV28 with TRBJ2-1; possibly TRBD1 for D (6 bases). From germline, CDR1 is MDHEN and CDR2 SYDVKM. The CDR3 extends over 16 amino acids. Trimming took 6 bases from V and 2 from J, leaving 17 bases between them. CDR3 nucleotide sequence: TGTGCCAGCAGGAACACAGGGAAGGGCACCTACAATGAGCAGTTCTTC. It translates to CASRNTGKGTYNEQFF.

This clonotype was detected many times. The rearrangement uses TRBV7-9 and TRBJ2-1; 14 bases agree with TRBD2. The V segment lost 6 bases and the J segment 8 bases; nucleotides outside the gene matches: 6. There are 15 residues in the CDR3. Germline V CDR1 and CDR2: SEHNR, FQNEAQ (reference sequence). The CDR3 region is CASRHPGLAGDEQFF. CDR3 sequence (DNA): TGTGCCAGCAGGCACCCGGGACTAGCGGGGGATGAGCAGTTCTTC.